This T cell receptor beta chain was sequenced for a study of tumor-infiltrating lymphocytes in primary liver carcinoma. In the study overall: Among the tumors, stages were T1-T3 N0M0 and sizes about 4 to 11 cm.

There are 10 residues in the CDR3. The ends were cut back, 4 bases at V and 8 bases at J, with 5 bases in the middle. Germline CDR1 reads MRHNA; CDR2 reads SNTAGT. Points from the study as a whole: Between tumor regions, pairs overlapped more than tumor-adjacent and tumor-blood pairs did. Tumors and blood were compared for top-250-clone fraction, and tumors had the significantly higher value (p = 0.039).

Co-extracted RNA and DNA came from roughly 20-30 mg of unsorted bulk tissue. Donors underwent surgery for histopathologically diagnosed primary liver carcinoma. Total RNA (about 500 ng) served as template for TCR beta cDNA synthesis primed by a constant-region primer. Researchers made the TCR beta libraries by running three nested multiplex PCR rounds with slightly modified ARM-PCR. The first two PCR rounds used TRBV1-TRBV30 forward primers with a C-beta reverse primer, about 10 cycles each. TCRdb re-called the multiplex PCR reads with MiXCR, one entry per CDR3 protein. The sample includes tens of thousands of distinct CDR3 sequences, around 79% seen only once; the top ten take roughly 24%. A word on this clonotype: As yet, its antigen is unknown. A clone one base away is much larger, so this may be a read error. It is likely a read error, because the conserved phenylalanine at the end of the CDR3 is missing.

The V gene is TRBV6-4, the J gene TRBJ1-2; possibly TRBD1 for D (5 bases). The sample consisted of liver tumor tissue from sampling region 3. Subset: tumor region T3, left-lateral pole. The sequence was obtained from a man between 40 and 49 years old with primary liver carcinoma and hepatitis B virus infection. The CDR3 nucleotides read TGTGCCAGCAGTGGGACAGGCTACACCATC. Encoded protein: CASSGTGYTI.